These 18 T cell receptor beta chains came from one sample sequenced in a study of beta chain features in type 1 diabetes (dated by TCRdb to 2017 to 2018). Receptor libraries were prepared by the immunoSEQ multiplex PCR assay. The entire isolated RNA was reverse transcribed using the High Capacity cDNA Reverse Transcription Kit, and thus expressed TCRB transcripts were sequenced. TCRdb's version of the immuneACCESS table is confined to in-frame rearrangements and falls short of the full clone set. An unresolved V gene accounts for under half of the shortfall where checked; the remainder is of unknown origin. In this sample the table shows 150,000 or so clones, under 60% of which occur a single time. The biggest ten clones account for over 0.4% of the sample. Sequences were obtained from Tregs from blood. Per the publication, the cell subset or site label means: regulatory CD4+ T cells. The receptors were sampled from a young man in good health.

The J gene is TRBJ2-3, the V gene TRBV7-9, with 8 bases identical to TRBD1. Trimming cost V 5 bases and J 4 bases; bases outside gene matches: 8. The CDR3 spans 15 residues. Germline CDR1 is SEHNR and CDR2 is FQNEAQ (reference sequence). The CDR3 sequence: CASSTQGARADTQYF. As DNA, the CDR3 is TGTGCCAGCAGCACCCAGGGGGCCAGGGCAGATACGCAGTATTTT.

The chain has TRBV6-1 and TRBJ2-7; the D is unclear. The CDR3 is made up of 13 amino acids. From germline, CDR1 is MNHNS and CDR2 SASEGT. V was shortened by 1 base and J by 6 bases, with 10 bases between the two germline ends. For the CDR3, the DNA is TGTGCCAGCAGTGAAGGCCACTCCCGCGAGCAGTACTTC. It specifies CASSEGHSREQYF.

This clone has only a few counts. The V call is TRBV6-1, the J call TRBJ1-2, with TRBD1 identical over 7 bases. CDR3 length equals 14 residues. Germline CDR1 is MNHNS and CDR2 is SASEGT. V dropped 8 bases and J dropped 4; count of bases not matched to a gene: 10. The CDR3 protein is CASHFGQASYGYTF. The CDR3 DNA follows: TGTGCCAGCCATTTCGGACAGGCGTCCTATGGCTACACCTTC.

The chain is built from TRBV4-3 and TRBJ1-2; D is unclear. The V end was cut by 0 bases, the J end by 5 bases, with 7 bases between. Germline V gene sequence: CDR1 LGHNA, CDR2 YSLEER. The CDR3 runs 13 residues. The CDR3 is CASSQDLQYGYTF. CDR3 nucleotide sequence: TGCGCCAGCAGCCAAGATCTCCAGTATGGCTACACCTTC.

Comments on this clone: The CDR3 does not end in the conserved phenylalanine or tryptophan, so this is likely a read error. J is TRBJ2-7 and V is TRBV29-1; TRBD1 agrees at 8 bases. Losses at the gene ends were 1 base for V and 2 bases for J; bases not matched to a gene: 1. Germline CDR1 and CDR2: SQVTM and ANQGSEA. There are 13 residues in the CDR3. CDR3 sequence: CSVEGTGTYEQYS. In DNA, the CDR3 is TGCAGCGTTGAAGGGACAGGGACCTACGAGCAGTACTCC.

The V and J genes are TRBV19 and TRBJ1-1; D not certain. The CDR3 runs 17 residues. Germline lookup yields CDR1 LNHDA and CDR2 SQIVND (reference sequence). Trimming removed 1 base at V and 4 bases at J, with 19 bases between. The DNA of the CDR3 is TGTGCCAGTAGTATAGTGAGGCCCGCTATACCTTCCACTGAAGCTTTCTTT. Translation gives CASSIVRPAIPSTEAFF.

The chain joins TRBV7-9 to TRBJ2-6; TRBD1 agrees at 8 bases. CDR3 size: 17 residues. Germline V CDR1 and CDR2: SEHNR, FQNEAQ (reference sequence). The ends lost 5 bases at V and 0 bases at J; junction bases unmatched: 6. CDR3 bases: TGTGCCAGCAGCCCTCGGGACAGGCTCTCTGGGGCCAACGTCCTGACTTTC. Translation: CASSPRDRLSGANVLTF.

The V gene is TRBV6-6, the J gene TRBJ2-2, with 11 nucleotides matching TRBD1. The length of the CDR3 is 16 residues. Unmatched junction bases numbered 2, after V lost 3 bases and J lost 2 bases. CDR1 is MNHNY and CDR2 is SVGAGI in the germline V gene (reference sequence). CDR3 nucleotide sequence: TGTGCCAGCAGTTATAGGACAGGGGGCAACACCGGGGAGCTGTTTTTT. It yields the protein CASSYRTGGNTGELFF.

CDR3 region: CATRQGTNEKLFF. The DNA for the CDR3 is TGTGCCACCCGACAGGGAACTAATGAAAAACTGTTTTTT. This rearrangement joins TRBV19 to TRBJ1-4; 7 bases match TRBD1. This CDR3 spans 13 amino acids. Germline CDR1 LNHDA, CDR2 SQIVND (reference sequence). V was clipped by 10 bases and J by 1 base; unmatched bases: 3.

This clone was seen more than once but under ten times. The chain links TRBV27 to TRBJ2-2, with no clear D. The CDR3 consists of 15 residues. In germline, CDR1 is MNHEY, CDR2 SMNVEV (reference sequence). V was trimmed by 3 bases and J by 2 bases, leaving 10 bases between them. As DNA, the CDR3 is TGTGCCAGCAGTTTTTCTCTTTTCAACACCGGGGAGCTGTTTTTT. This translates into CASSFSLFNTGELFF.

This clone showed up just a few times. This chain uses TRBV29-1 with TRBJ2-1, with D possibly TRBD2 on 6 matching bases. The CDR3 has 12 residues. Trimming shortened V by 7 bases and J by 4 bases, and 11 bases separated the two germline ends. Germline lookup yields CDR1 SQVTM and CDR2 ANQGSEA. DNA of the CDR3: TGCAGCGGGGGACTGCTATACAATGAGCAGTTCTTC. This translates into CSGGLLYNEQFF.

The CDR3 DNA is TGTGCCAGCAGCACCGGGACTTCCTACGAGCAGTACTTC. This translates into CASSTGTSYEQYF. The chain uses TRBV5-4 and TRBJ2-7, with D perhaps matching TRBD2 (6 bases). CDR1 and CDR2 (germline): SGHNT, YYREEE (reference sequence). The CDR3 sequence is 13 residues long. Trimming removed 4 bases at V and 1 base at J, with 9 bases between. The variable domain in full, completed from reference TRBV5-4 and TRBJ2-7, reads ETGVTQSPTHLIKTRGQQVTLRCSSQSGHNTVSWYQQALGQGPQFIFQYYREEENGRGNFPPRFSGLQFPNYSSELNVNALELDDSALYLCASSTGTSYEQYFGPGTRLTVT.

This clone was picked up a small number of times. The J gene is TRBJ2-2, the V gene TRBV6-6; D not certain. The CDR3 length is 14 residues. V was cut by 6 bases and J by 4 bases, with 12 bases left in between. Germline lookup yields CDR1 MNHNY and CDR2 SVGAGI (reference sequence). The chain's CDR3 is CASSIVSGTGELFF. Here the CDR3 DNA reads TGTGCCAGCAGCATCGTGTCGGGCACCGGGGAGCTGTTTTTT.

The CDR3, as DNA: TGTGCCAGCAGCTTAGTTACCCTAGCGGTTTACAATGAGCAGTTCTTC. Translation: CASSLVTLAVYNEQFF. The rearrangement links TRBV7-2 to TRBJ2-1, with 7 bases fitting TRBD2. Germline CDR1 is SGHTA and CDR2 is FQGNSA. This CDR3 region has 16 residues. Trimming cost V 1 base and J 4 bases; bases outside gene matches: 7.

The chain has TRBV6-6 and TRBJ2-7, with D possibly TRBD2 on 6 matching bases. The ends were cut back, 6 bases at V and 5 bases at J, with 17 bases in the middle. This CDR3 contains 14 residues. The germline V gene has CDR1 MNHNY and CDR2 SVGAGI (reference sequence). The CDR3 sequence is CASSRPGVGDEQYF. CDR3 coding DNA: TGTGCCAGCAGCCGCCCGGGGGTCGGGGACGAGCAGTACTTC.

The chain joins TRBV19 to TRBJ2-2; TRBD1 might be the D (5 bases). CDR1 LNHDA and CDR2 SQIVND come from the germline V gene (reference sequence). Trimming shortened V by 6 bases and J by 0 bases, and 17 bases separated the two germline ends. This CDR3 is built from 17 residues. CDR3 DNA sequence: TGTGCCAGTAGCATATCCTTTGGGGCCACGAACACCGGGGAGCTGTTTTTT. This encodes CASSISFGATNTGELFF.

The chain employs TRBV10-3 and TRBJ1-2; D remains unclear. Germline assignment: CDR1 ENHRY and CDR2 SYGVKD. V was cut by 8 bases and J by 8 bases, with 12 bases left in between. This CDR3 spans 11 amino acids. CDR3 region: CAIDRGLGYTF. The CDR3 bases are TGTGCCATCGACCGGGGTCTGGGCTACACCTTC.

The DNA for the CDR3 is TGTGCCAGCAGCTATGGAGACAGGGGCAATTCACCCCTCCACTTT. Translation gives CASSYGDRGNSPLHF. V gene TRBV7-9 combines with J gene TRBJ1-6; 8 bases map to TRBD1. Germline V CDR1 and CDR2: SEHNR, FQNEAQ (reference sequence). V gave up 4 bases and J gave up 7 bases; unmatched junction bases: 6. This CDR3 is built from 15 residues.